This entry is about one T cell receptor (beta chain). Its matching antigen is unknown. This entry comes from a study of monozygotic twins with inflammatory bowel disease. Study results and limitations: Cells of different T cell subtypes could not be told apart.

Every TCR library consumed about 3,500 ng of total RNA. UMIs that had a 6-nucleotide sample barcode were put in using template switching. With the 5' RACE reads reprocessed, TCRdb shows one record per CDR3 protein and no DNA. This specimen shows 330,000 or so distinct CDR3 sequences; the ten leading clones hold around 2%. This CDR3 is 15 amino acids long. Germline V lookup: CDR1 MNHNS, CDR2 SASEGT. Per donor there was one draw, yielding a blood sample of about 2.4 ml. The chain links TRBV6-1 to TRBJ2-4; TCRdb picks TRBD1, but there is no DNA to check that call. The sequencing sample was made of blood. This sequence originates from a human donor with ulcerative colitis or Crohn's disease, or a healthy co-twin of an affected twin (not recorded which). This CDR3 reads CASSETGARWDIQYF.